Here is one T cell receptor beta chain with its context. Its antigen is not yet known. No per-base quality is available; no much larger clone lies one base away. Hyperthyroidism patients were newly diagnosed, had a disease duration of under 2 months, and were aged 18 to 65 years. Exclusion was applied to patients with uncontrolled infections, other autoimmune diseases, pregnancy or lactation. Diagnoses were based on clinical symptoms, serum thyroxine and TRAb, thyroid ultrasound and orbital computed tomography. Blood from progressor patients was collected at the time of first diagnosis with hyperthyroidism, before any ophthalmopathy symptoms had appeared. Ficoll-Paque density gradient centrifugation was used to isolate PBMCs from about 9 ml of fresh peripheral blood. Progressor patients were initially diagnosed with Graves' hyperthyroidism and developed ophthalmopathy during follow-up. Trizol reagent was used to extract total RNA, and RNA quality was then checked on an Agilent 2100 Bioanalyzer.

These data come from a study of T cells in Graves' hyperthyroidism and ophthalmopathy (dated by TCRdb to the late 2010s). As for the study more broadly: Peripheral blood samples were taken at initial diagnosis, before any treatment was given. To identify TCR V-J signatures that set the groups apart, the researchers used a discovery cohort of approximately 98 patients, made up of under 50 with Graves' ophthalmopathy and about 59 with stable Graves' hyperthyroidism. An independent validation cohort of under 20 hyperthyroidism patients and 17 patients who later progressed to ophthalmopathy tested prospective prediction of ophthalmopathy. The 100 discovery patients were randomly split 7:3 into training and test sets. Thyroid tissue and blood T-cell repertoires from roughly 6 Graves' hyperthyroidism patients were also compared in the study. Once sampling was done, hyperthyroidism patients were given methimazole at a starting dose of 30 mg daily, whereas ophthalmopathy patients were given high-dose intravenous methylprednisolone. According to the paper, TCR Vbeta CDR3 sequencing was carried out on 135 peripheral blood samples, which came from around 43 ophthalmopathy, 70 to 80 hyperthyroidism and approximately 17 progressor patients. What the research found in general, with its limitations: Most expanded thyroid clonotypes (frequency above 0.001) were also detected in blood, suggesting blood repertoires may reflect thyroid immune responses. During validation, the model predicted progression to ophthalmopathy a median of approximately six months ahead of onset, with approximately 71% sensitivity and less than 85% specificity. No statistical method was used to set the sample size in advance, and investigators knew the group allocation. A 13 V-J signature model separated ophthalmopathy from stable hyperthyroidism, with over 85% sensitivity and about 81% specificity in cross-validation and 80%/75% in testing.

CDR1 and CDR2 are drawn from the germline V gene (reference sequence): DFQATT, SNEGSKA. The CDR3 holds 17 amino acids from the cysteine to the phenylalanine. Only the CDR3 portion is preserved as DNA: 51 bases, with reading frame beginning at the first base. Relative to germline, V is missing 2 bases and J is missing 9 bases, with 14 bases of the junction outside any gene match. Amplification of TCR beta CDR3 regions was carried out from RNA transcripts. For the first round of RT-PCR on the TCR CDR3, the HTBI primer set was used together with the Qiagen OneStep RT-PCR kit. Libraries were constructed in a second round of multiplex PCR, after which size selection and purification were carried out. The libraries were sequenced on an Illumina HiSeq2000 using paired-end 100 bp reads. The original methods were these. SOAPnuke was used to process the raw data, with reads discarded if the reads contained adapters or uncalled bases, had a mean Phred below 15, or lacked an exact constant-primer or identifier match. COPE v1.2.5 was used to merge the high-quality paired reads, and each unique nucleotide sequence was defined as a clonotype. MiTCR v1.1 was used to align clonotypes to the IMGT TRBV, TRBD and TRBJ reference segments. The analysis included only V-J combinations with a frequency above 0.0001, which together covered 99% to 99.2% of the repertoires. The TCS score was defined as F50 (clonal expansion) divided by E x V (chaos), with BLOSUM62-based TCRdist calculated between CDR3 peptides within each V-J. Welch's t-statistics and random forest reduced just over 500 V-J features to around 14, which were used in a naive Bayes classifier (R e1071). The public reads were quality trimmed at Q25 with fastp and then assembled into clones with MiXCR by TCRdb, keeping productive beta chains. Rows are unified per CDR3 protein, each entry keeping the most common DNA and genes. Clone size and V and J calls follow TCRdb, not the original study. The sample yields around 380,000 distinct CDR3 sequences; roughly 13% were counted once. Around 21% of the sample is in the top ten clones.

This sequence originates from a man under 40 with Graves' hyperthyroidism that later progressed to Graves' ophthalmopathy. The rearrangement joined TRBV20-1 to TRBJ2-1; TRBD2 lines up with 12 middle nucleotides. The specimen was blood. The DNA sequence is TGCAGTGCTAGAAAAACAGGGGTGGGGACTAGCGGGTCTGAGCAGTTCTTC. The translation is CSARKTGVGTSGSEQFF.